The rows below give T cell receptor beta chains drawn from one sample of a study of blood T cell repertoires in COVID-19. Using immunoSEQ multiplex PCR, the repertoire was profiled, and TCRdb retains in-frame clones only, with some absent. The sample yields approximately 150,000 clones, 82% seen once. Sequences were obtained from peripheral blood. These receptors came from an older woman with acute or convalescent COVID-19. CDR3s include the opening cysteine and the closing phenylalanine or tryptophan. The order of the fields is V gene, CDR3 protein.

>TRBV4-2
CASSQAAAGDPYGYTF
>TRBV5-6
CASSLEQLGQYF
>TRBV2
CASGTSGGLSTDTQYF
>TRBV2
CASTGDSWNTEAFF
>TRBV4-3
CASSQVGGQETQYF
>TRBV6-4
CASSVEGSQPQHF
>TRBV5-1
CASSLGTSGMGREQFF
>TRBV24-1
CATGGTGDVGNQPQHF
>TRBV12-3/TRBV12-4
CASLRQGAGEAFF
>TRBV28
CASSLGREGSETQYF
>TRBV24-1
CATSVTGAGKTGELFF
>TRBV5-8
CASSLAAGVYNEQFF
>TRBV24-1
CATSDFYEQFF
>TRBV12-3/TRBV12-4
CASSFDRVYEQYF